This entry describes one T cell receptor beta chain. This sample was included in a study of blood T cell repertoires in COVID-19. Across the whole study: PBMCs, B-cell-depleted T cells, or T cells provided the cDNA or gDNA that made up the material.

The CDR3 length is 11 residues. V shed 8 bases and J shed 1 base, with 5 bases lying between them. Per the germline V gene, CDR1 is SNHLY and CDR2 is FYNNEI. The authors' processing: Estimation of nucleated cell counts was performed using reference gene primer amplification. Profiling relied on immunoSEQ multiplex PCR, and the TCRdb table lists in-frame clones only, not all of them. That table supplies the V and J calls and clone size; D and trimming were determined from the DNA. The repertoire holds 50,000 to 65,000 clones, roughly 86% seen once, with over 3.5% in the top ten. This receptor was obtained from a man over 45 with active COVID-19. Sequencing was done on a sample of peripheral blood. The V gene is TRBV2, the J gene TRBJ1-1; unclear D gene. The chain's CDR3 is CASVQNTEAFF. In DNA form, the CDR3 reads TGTGCCAGCGTTCAGAACACTGAAGCTTTCTTT.